These 4 T cell receptor beta chains originate from one sample sequenced in a study of T cells in Graves' hyperthyroidism and ophthalmopathy. Amplified regions were TCR beta CDR3 sequences from RNA transcripts. Researchers ran a first-round RT-PCR on the TCR CDR3 using the HTBI primer set. MiXCR, applied by TCRdb to the multiplex PCR reads, yields one record per CDR3 protein. The sample has 300,000 to 500,000 distinct CDR3 sequences; around 15% are singletons. Sequencing was performed on blood. Receptors were obtained from a man aged 45 to 65 with Graves' ophthalmopathy.

There are a few counts of this clonotype. This chain links TRBV19 with TRBJ1-1; D is perhaps TRBD1 (5 bases). From germline, CDR1 is LNHDA and CDR2 SQIVND (reference sequence). This CDR3 is 14 amino acids long. V lost 3 bases and J 1 base, leaving 9 bases between the germline ends. DNA for the CDR3: TGTGCCAGTAGTATCAGACAGAAGAACACTGAAGCTTTCTTT. Amino acid sequence: CASSIRQKNTEAFF.

Many counts were recorded for this clonotype. This sequence joins TRBV7-6 and TRBJ2-1; 7 bases are a match to TRBD2. In germline, CDR1 is SGHVS, CDR2 FNYEAQ. The CDR3 length is 15 residues. The ends lost 3 bases at V and 0 bases at J; junction bases unmatched: 2. CDR3 sequence (DNA): TGTGCCAGCAGCTTGCCTAGCGGCTCCTACAATGAGCAGTTCTTC. It is translated as CASSLPSGSYNEQFF.

This clonotype was counted at least ten times. This chain joins TRBV29-1 and TRBJ2-1, with D unclear. The CDR3 is 10 residues long. V was pared by 3 bases and J by 6 bases, with 3 bases between. The germline gives CDR1 SQVTM, CDR2 ANQGSEA. The DNA for the CDR3 is TGCAGCGTTGATAGCAATGAGCAGTTCTTC. Translation gives CSVDSNEQFF.

This clonotype has only a few counts. A much larger clone is a single base away; this may be a read error. No conserved phenylalanine or tryptophan is present at the end of the CDR3, so a read error is the likely explanation. V gene TRBV5-1 combines with J gene TRBJ1-1; TRBD1 matches 10 bases. The trim removed 7 bases at V and 1 base at J, leaving 7 bases unmatched. The germline gives CDR1 SGHRS, CDR2 YFSETQ. This CDR3 has 15 residues. This CDR3 reads CASETGGVGNTEAFS. The CDR3 nucleotides read TGCGCCAGCGAGACAGGGGGCGTTGGGAACACTGAAGCTTTCTCT.